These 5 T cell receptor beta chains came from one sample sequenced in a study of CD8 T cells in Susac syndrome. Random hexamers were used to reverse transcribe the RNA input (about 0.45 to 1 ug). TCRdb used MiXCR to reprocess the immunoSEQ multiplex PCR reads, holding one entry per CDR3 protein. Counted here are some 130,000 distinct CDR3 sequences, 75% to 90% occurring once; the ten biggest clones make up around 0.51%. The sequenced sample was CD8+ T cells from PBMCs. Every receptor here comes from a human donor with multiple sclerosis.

DNA of the CDR3: TGTGCCAGCAGTTCCCGACGGAGGGCGGACACTGAAGCTTTCTTT. It specifies CASSSRRRADTEAFF. J is TRBJ1-1 and V is TRBV12-3 or TRBV12-4; D is ambiguous. V was pared by 4 bases and J by 3 bases, with 15 bases between. The CDR3 totals 15 residues.

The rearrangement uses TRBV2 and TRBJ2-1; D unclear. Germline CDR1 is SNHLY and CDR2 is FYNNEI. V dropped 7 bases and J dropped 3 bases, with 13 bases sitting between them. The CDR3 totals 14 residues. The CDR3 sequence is CASMGQAFYNEQFF. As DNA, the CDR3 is TGTGCCAGCATGGGTCAAGCTTTCTACAATGAGCAGTTCTTC.

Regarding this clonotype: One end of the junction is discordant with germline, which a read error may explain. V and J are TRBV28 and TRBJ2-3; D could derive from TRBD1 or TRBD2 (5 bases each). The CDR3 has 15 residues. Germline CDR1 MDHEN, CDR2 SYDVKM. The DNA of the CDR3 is TGTGCCAGCAGTTTACCAGGGATGGGGGTGGATACGCAGTTTTTT. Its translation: CASSLPGMGVDTQFF.

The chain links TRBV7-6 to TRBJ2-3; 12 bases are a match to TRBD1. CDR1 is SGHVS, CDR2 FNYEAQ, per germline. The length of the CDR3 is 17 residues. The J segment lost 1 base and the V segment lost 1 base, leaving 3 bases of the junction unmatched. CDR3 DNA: TGTGCCAGCAGCTTAGGGGACAGGGGGCCTCGCACAGATACGCAGTATTTT. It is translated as CASSLGDRGPRTDTQYF. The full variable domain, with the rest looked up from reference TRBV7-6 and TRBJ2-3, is GAGVSQSPRYKVTKRGQDVALRCDPISGHVSLYWYRQALGQGPEFLTYFNYEAQQDKSGLPNDRFSAERPEGSISTLTIQRTEQRDSAMYRCASSLGDRGPRTDTQYFGPGTRLTVL.

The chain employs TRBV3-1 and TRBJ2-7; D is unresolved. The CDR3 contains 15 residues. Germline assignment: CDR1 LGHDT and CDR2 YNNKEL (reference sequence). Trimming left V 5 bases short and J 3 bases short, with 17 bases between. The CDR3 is CASSSRTGLSYEQYV. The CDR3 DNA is TGTGCCAGCAGCAGTCGGACGGGTCTCAGCTACGAGCAGTACGTC.